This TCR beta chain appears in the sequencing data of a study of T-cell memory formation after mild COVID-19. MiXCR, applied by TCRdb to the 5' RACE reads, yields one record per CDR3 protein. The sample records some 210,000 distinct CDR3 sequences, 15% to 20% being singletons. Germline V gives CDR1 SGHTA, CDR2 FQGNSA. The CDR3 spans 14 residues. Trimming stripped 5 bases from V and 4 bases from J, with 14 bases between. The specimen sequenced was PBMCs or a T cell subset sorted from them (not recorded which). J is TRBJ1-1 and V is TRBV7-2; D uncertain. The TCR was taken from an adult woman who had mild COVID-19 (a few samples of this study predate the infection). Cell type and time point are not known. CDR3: CASSSRVARTEAFF. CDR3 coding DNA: TGTGCCAGCAGCAGTAGGGTAGCGCGCACTGAAGCTTTCTTT.